This T cell receptor (beta chain) appears in the sequencing data of a study of cytomegalovirus exposure and HLA in healthy donors (dated by TCRdb to the late 2010s). As for the study more broadly: An earlier analysis of roughly 610 of the donors reported roughly 300 Gb of sequence data and around 120 million unique TCR beta sequences obtained from about 200 million T cells. About 300 gigabases of sequencing data and around 90 million unique TCR sequences made up an early release that covered 500 to 650 HLA-typed donors. Among the roughly 390 genotyped donors, under 90% belonged to the genetic ancestry cluster associated with self-reported Caucasian donors. The aim of the study was to test whether cataloging public T cell receptors could identify signatures of past pathogen exposure. Using immunosequencing, the study profiled T cell repertoires from 640 or so subjects and related those repertoires to cytomegalovirus serostatus. In addition to the first cohort of 650 to 800 subjects, a separate validation cohort of 120 different subjects was used. The study combined high-throughput TCR immunosequencing, statistical association of individual TCRs with disease status, and machine learning to predict cytomegalovirus infection status. A later analysis re-analyzed previously published TCR beta repertoires from 550 to 700 donors and added high-resolution HLA genotyping to study TCR occurrence patterns. Rather than drawing on any new phenotypic data, the later analysis identified candidate immune exposures from TCR beta sequences and the way those sequences occurred across donors. An earlier analysis of approximately 630 of the donors applied high-throughput TCR beta sequencing to assess whether each TCR beta V gene segment acted as functional or pseudogenic. Donor age, sex, ethnicity and CMV serostatus were compiled together with the repertoire data. Genome-wide SNP genotypes for about 65% of the 666 donors were used in a later genetic analysis, which treated that subset as a discovery cohort. Every repertoire in the discovery cohort had been generated on one and the same sequencing platform. HLA typing included class I and class II loci at four-digit resolution. The number of donors typed differed by locus, with about 629-630 for A, B, C, DRB1 and DQB1, more than 500 for DQA1, 600 to 610 for DPA1, and around 460 for DPB1. Four to six DR-DQ haplotypes were handled as single units for association and clustering, since linkage in the cohort was strong. Among a few hundred genotyped donors of the cohort, an average of 235,054 unique TCR beta nucleotide sequences were sequenced per donor, around 20% of them non-productive.

V loses 2 bases of germline sequence and J loses 0 bases, and the interval between the two ends is 10 bases. From cysteine to phenylalanine, the CDR3 is 15 amino acids long. Of all the DNA, just the CDR3 is kept, 45 bases in frame from base 1. CDR1 and CDR2 were assigned from the germline V gene as KGHSH and LQKENI. For this clone: This clone's antigen is unknown.

Libraries were built with the immunoSEQ multiplex PCR assay. The multiplex PCR relied on a mix of 60 forward primers for TCR Vbeta segments and 13 reverse primers for TCR Jbeta segments. A multiplex PCR assay on genomic DNA amplified the CDR3 region of rearranged TCR beta genes. On the Illumina HiSeq System, the amplified TCR beta libraries were sequenced as 87-base-pair reads. The source study handled its data this way. A later analysis counted 65 million to 90 million unique TCR beta chains across the 640 or so repertoires, and 10 million to 12 million of these chains were shared by at least two donors. Raw reads were error-corrected and collapsed into unique sequences by a nearest-neighbor algorithm in which closely related sequences were merged to remove PCR and sequencing errors. Alignment of CDR3 sequences to IMGT reference sequences was used to assign V, D and J gene segments. For a sequence to be retained, at least a six-nucleotide match to both a V gene segment and a J gene segment was required. Rearrangements were called productive when the CDR3 lacked stop codons and stayed in frame with V and J; all others were non-productive. Following IMGT convention, CDR3 was defined as the stretch from the second conserved V-encoded cysteine to the conserved J-encoded phenylalanine. The earlier analysis of a few hundred of the donors excluded sequences that lacked an unambiguous match to a single V gene segment. An earlier analysis of a few hundred of the donors called V segments functional above 56.7% productive rearrangements and segregating when the between-donor standard deviation exceeded 5%. A statistical classification framework was built for diagnosing cytomegalovirus status from the catalog of TCR beta chain sequences. In a later analysis, V and J genes were assigned by comparing TCR nucleotide sequences against IMGT/GENE-DB human TR gene sequences. In a later analysis, CDR3 sequences and most-parsimonious VDJ recombination scenarios were assigned using the TCRdist pipeline. In a later analysis, every TCR beta chain was defined by the combination of its CDR3 amino acid sequence and its V-gene family, and reads without a unique V-gene family were dropped. A later analysis removed 500 to 600 highly shared, low-generation-probability nucleotide sequences to deal with suspected cross-contamination and a sequencing artifact. For each public chain, a later analysis derived a clonal expansion index from normalized ranks of inferred template counts within each repertoire. Generation probabilities in a later analysis came from a VDJ recombination model fitted to out-of-frame rearrangements, and those results were checked against IGoR. A later analysis scored TCR-TCR, TCR-HLA and TCR-CMV co-occurrence with hypergeometric tests, applying a repertoire-size bias correction to TCR pairs. A later analysis estimated false discovery rates by permuting HLA or CMV assignments 20 times. In a later analysis, co-occurring TCRs were grouped with DBSCAN, and TCRdist sequence similarity was added when clustering was performed within HLA-allele-positive subsets. For co-occurrence clustering, repertoires with fewer than 30,000 or more than 120,000 public chains were excluded, along with five or six repertoires with anomalous nucleotide sharing. TCRdb obtained this table from immuneACCESS and retained in-frame rearrangements with V and J assigned. These tables miss some clones; where compared with another copy, unresolved V genes account for less than half of the shortfall, and the remainder is unexplained. V, J and clone size are taken as reported in that table, and D and trimming were inferred from the DNA itself. The sample table gives some 130,000 clones. Clones ranked in the top ten supply 1.5% to 2.5% of the sample.

Here is what the overall study found, with its caveats: In a later genetic analysis, a missense DCLRE1C variant was associated with V-gene and J-gene trimming of TCR beta chains, and the association was replicated in an independent cohort. The 87-base-pair reads could not distinguish some IMGT-functional V segments, including TRBV6-2 and TRBV6-3, so those segments were excluded. A further reported finding was that TCR beta sequences accurately predicted the HLA-A and HLA-B alleles for most subjects in the first cohort. HLA typing was unavailable for some donors at each locus, so association tests used only the typed subset. In an earlier analysis of around 600 of the donors, most TCR beta V segments appeared in productive rearrangements about 87% or about 30% of the time, broadly matching IMGT annotations. This cohort had only TCR beta chains sequenced, and the lack of alpha or paired-chain data limited which features could be detected. The presence/absence analyses assumed that sequencing depth was roughly uniform across donors, and that assumption may not be true. A later analysis found that most CMV-associated TCR beta chains appeared HLA-restricted, with HLA associations seemingly driven largely by CMV exposure. A later analysis found that HLA-associated TCR beta chains were more clonally expanded and had lower generation probabilities than equally common non-associated chains. A total of 164 TCR beta chains were listed by the study as associated with cytomegalovirus. The classifier was reported to diagnose cytomegalovirus status with high specificity and sensitivity in both the original cohort and the validation cohort. Several of the top co-occurrence clusters appeared to be linked to parvovirus B19, influenza, CMV and Epstein-Barr virus, according to a later analysis. Across donors, most TCR sequences were observed very rarely, whereas some public TCRs were present in many individuals. According to the authors, the approach could potentially be generalized to other disease states and immunological phenotypes. When HLA alleles, especially DR and DQ, strongly co-occurred, attributing TCR associations to individual alleles was difficult. Linkage disequilibrium might explain the correlated functional status among segregating V segments, but an unknown experimental factor could not be ruled out. According to a later analysis, TCR association rates differed among HLA loci, with DRB1 alleles showing the most associated TCRs and HLA-C alleles showing the fewest. At a false discovery rate of 0.05, a later analysis linked 16,951 TCR beta sequences to specific HLA alleles. About 15 rarely observed V segments, including chromosome 9 orphons, were excluded from the earlier analysis of almost 600 of the donors because counts were too low. Three of the identified cytomegalovirus-associated TCR beta chains were confirmed in vitro to be specific for cytomegalovirus antigens. A cluster of highly shared sequence variants was judged likely to represent a technical artifact of the sequencing pipeline. A later genetic analysis reported fewer N-insertions in productive TCRs among donors in an Asian-associated ancestry cluster than the roughly 640-donor mean. For the cohort, immune exposure information was limited to CMV serostatus.

The cohort was made up of 500 to 800 healthy bone marrow donors. At the time of sampling, all cohort members were nominally healthy, though unrecorded immune exposures were likely present. The donor was CMV seronegative and was included in the group of 352 seronegative cohort members. A peripheral blood sample was provided by each donor, and peripheral blood mononuclear cells were used for TCR beta sequencing. The Qiagen DNeasy Blood Extraction Kit was used to extract genomic DNA from the blood cell samples. The sequencing input was PBMCs. The clonotype comes from a woman in her fifties or sixties in good health and CMV-seronegative. The rearranged segments are TRBV18 and TRBJ1-2; TRBD1 might be the D gene, on 5 matching bases. In nucleotides, the sequence is TGTGCCAGCTCACCAGGGGCCAGCTCTAACTATGGCTACACCTTC. This encodes CASSPGASSNYGYTF.